This TCR beta chain was recovered during a study of shared clonotypes between healthy human individuals (dated by TCRdb to 2018 to 2021). A note on the overall study: The cohort included a few men and a couple of women between 18 and 49 years of age. For each donor, CD4 naive and CD4 memory were each given three plates, CD8 naive was given two plates, and CD8 memory was given one plate. To estimate repertoire size and how much clonotypes are shared between individuals, the study performed deep sequencing of blood TCR repertoires from roughly five healthy adults. Libraries were prepared and TCR repertoires were sequenced by different laboratories using diverse techniques, in order to increase sequencing depth and limit assay-specific biases. Between about 0.85 and 9.5 billion PBMCs per donor were obtained by leukapheresis. General findings and caveats noted by the study authors: Incomplete sequencing was indicated by rarefaction of sorted-subset datasets, despite the large sequencing depth. Larger estimated clonotype richness was generally found for naive subsets than for memory subsets. Sharing across four donors was observed for 4.5% to 6.5% of naive CD4, 3% to 4% of naive CD8, about 2.3% of memory CD4, and around 0.44% of memory CD8 clonotypes. Based on pairwise subsampling, the degree of clonotype sharing among donors was expected to be affected by sequencing depth. Because the study included a small number of donors, the genetic and exposure-history diversity represented was limited. Compared with non-shared clonotypes, the clonotypes found in all four sorted-subset donors had higher generation probabilities. Sampling was limited to blood, and TCR repertoires in tissue likely differ from TCR repertoires in blood.

TCR CDR3 regions were amplified from genomic DNA by multiplex PCR using the deep immunoSEQ assay. Genomic DNA extracted from each cell subset was distributed evenly over all wells of several immunoSEQ 96-well plates, and each plate served as one replicate. For sorted subsets, 150 to 250 ng genomic DNA, equal to tens of thousands of T cell genomes, was loaded into each replicate PCR. Purified libraries were quantified with a Qubit 3.0 fluorometer, sized on a Bioanalyzer 2100, and re-quantified with the KAPA Library Quantification kit. Every immunoSEQ 96-well plate was sequenced on a dedicated single-read 150-cycle Illumina NextSeq 550 flow cell. Per the authors' processing: Because the immunoSEQ output held only junctional sequences and lacked quality scores, the filtering could not match the filtering applied to full-length reads. To assign V/J genes and CDR3, sequences were annotated against IMGT germline references using PyIR, a Python wrapper for IgBLAST v1.9. Any read was removed if the V/J assignment was weak (E-value above 1e-6), the CDR3 was missing, or the read contained stop codons, out-of-frame junctions, or ambiguous translated residues. V3J clonotypes were defined as sequences sharing the same inferred V gene, J gene, and CDR3 amino acid sequence. To compute the percentage overlap between repertoires, the number of shared unique clonotypes was divided by the size of the smaller repertoire. Repertoire richness was assessed with RTK rarefaction, the Chao1 estimator, and Recon v2.1 estimates of unobserved clonotypes. OLGA was used to compute generation probabilities for all TCRbeta clonotypes that the gDNA method yielded from a handful of donors. TCRdb took this table from immuneACCESS and kept in-frame rearrangements with V and J called. Such tables lack part of the clones; where checked against another copy, unresolved V genes explain under half of the gap, and the rest is unexplained. V, J and clone size reflect that table, while D and trimming were determined from the DNA. This sample gives about 2 million clones in total; about 95% of them show up just once. The ten largest clones add up to around 1% of the sample.

Notes on this clone: No cognate antigen has been identified for it. No clone much larger than this one lies a single base away; base qualities are absent.

Relative to germline, V is 7 bases shorter and J is 2 bases shorter, with 12 bases between their ends. Including cysteine and phenylalanine, the CDR3 has 14 amino acids. Of the read, only the CDR3 DNA is kept; its 42 bases are in frame from base 1. As encoded in the germline V gene, CDR1 is MDHEN while CDR2 is SYDVKM. CD8 naive samples consisted of CD45RO-negative cells that were positively selected for CCR7, yielding a CD45RA+CCR7+ population without TemRA cells. Donors were healthy HIV-negative adults with no recently reported acute infections or vaccinations. Only Caucasian adults living in Nashville, Tennessee, USA were represented among the donors. After blood collection by leukapheresis, PBMCs were isolated using Ficoll-Histopaque density gradient centrifugation and then cryopreserved in the vapor phase of liquid nitrogen. Purity and quantity of every magnetically sorted T cell population were checked by analytical flow cytometry. Genomic DNA was isolated from each sorted fraction and quantified by UV absorbance on a Nanodrop 2000c.

The rearrangement joined TRBV28 to TRBJ1-3, with TRBD1 tentatively as D gene (6 bases match). The sample was naive CD8+ T cells sorted from blood. What the cell subset or site label conveys for this sample: CD45RA+CCR7+. This sequence was found in a man younger than 35 in good health. In nucleotide form, the sequence is TGTGCCAGCACCAGCCAGGGGACTGGAAACACCATATATTTT. Translated, this is CASTSQGTGNTIYF. Here the CDR3 is joined to the reference TRBV28 and TRBJ1-3 genes, and the full variable domain is: DVKVTQSSRYLVKRTGEKVFLECVQDMDHENMFWYRQDPGLGLRLIYFSYDVKMKEKGDIPEGYSVSREKKERFSLILESASTNQTSMYLCASTSQGTGNTIYFGEGSWLTVV.